The next 14 T cell receptor beta chains were all read from a single sample in a study of T cell changes during pregnancy in multiple sclerosis. Sequenced by immunoSEQ multiplex PCR; TCRdb stores in-frame clones only, minus some. The sample gives about 99,000 clones, 85% to 95% of which show up once; about 0.93% is in the top ten. The source was peripheral blood, collected after pregnancy. Receptors were obtained from a female donor with multiple sclerosis, enrolled in a pregnancy study.

The J gene is TRBJ1-1, the V gene TRBV5-5; no clear D. The CDR3 extends over 16 amino acids. Germline V CDR1 and CDR2: SGHKS, YYEKEE (reference sequence). V was pared by 5 bases and J by 1 base, with 18 bases between. The CDR3 sequence is CASRDWEVRKNTEAFF. The CDR3 DNA follows: TGTGCCAGCAGGGACTGGGAGGTCCGGAAGAACACTGAAGCTTTCTTT.

CDR3: CASSRSTSGGETQYF. The CDR3 region has the DNA TGTGCCAGCAGCCGATCCACTAGCGGGGGAGAGACCCAGTACTTC. This chain uses TRBV7-2 with TRBJ2-5; 11 positions agree with TRBD2. V dropped 5 bases and J dropped 4; count of bases not matched to a gene: 6. The CDR3 is made up of 15 amino acids. CDR1 is SGHTA and CDR2 is FQGNSA in the germline V gene.

V usage is TRBV21-1 and J usage is TRBJ1-6; no DNA check was done on the table's D call, TRBD1. TRBV21-1 is a listed pseudogene. The CDR3 is 16 residues long. The CDR3 nucleotides are TGTGCCAGCAGCAAAGGGAAGACAGGGCGGAATTCACCCCTCCACTTT. As protein: CASSKGKTGRNSPLHF.

V usage is TRBV27 and J usage is TRBJ1-5; D ambiguous. Germline CDR1 is MNHEY and CDR2 is SMNVEV (reference sequence). Trimming removed 0 bases from V and 7 bases from J, with 10 bases in between. The CDR3 runs to 14 residues. The CDR3 region is CASSLSGQPQPQHF. CDR3 DNA sequence: TGTGCCAGCAGTTTATCGGGCCAGCCCCAGCCCCAGCATTTT.

Concerning this clone itself: Other DNA sequences of this sample code for an identical CDR3. The rearrangement links TRBV27 to TRBJ1-1; D is possibly TRBD1 (6 bases). The CDR3 contains 15 residues. V lost 3 bases and J 1 base, leaving 12 bases between the germline ends. In germline, CDR1 is MNHEY, CDR2 SMNVEV (reference sequence). The CDR3 spells CASSLIQGRNTEAFF. The CDR3 DNA is TGTGCCAGCAGTTTGATCCAGGGGAGGAACACTGAAGCTTTCTTT.

CDR3 DNA: TGTGCCAGTAGTAAAGGGACAGGGGTTCAGCCCCAGCATTTT. Translating it yields CASSKGTGVQPQHF. The chain uses TRBV19 and TRBJ1-5; 10 bases map to TRBD1. Germline V CDR1 and CDR2: LNHDA, SQIVND (reference sequence). This CDR3 contains 14 residues. V shed 4 bases and J 6 bases; nucleotides not matched to a gene: 3. The complete variable domain, with remaining parts taken from reference TRBV19 and TRBJ1-5, reads DGGITQSPKYLFRKEGQNVTLSCEQNLNHDAMYWYRQDPGQGLRLIYYSQIVNDFQKGDIAEGYSVSREKKESFPLTVTSAQKNPTAFYLCASSKGTGVQPQHFGDGTRLSIL.

The chain recombines TRBV27 with TRBJ2-7, with 11 bases aligning to TRBD2. The CDR3 is 15 residues long. Germline values: CDR1 MNHEY, CDR2 SMNVEV (reference sequence). V dropped 3 bases and J dropped 5; count of bases not matched to a gene: 6. The CDR3 is CASSLIPGLADEQYF. CDR3 coding DNA: TGTGCCAGCAGTTTGATCCCGGGACTAGCGGACGAGCAGTACTTC.

The chain has TRBV10-3 and TRBJ1-2; 9 bases are a match to TRBD1. The V segment lost 8 bases and the J segment 2 bases; nucleotides outside the gene matches: 9. This CDR3 region has 15 residues. Germline V lookup: CDR1 ENHRY, CDR2 SYGVKD. CDR3 residues: CAIAEPGQGNYGYTF. The CDR3 DNA follows: TGTGCCATCGCCGAACCGGGACAGGGCAACTATGGCTACACCTTC.

This chain joins TRBV7-9 and TRBJ1-2, with 7 nucleotides matching TRBD1. The CDR3 is made up of 13 amino acids. Unmatched junction bases numbered 3, after V lost 3 bases and J lost 5 bases. CDR1 and CDR2 from the germline V gene are SEHNR and FQNEAQ (reference sequence). The CDR3 region has the DNA TGTGCCAGCAGCTTCCCGGGACAGTATGGCTACACCTTC. This sequence encodes CASSFPGQYGYTF.

Notes on this clone: Distinct nucleotide sequences in the sample also encode this CDR3. The chain has TRBV19 and TRBJ2-1; 10 nucleotides agree with TRBD2. The germline CDR1 and CDR2 sequences are LNHDA and SQIVND (reference sequence). The length of the CDR3 is 15 residues. The J segment lost 2 bases and the V segment lost 6 bases, leaving 4 bases of the junction unmatched. CDR3 loop: CASSPTSGTYNEQFF. In DNA, the CDR3 is TGTGCCAGTAGCCCAACTAGCGGGACCTACAATGAGCAGTTCTTC.

V is TRBV27 and J is TRBJ2-6; tentatively, D is TRBD2 (5 bases). V lost 3 bases and J 2 bases, leaving 11 bases between the germline ends. The CDR3 length is 16 residues. Germline values: CDR1 MNHEY, CDR2 SMNVEV (reference sequence). The CDR3 DNA sequence: TGTGCCAGCAGTTTGAGCGGTTATCCTGGGGCCAACGTCCTGACTTTC. Its translation is CASSLSGYPGANVLTF.

The V call is TRBV12-5, the J call TRBJ2-2; 10 bases align to TRBD2. CDR1 and CDR2 from the germline V gene are LGHNT and FRNRAP. The junction had 1 base not matched to a gene; V was cut back by 1 base and J by 2 bases. The CDR3 contains 16 residues. This CDR3 is CASGLASGGNTGELFF. CDR3 nucleotides: TGTGCTAGTGGTTTGGCTAGCGGGGGCAACACCGGGGAGCTGTTTTTT.

J is TRBJ1-5 and V is TRBV9; 8 nucleotides align to TRBD1. J was trimmed by 7 bases and V by 4 bases; bases with no gene match: 4. The length of the CDR3 is 13 residues. From germline, CDR1 is SGDLS and CDR2 YYNGEE. CDR3 nucleotides: TGTGCCAGCAGCATCGGGACAGGCCAGCCCCAGCATTTT. It codes for CASSIGTGQPQHF.

This clone turned up a few times. The chain uses TRBV5-4 and TRBJ2-1; D is uncertain. Per the germline V gene, CDR1 is SGHNT and CDR2 is YYREEE (reference sequence). This CDR3 comprises 16 residues. V lost 0 bases, J lost 0 bases, and 10 bases lay in between. CDR3 in DNA: TGTGCCAGCAGCTTGGGTGGAGCGAGCTCCTACAATGAGCAGTTCTTC. Translation: CASSLGGASSYNEQFF. The whole variable domain, filled in from reference TRBV5-4 and TRBJ2-1, reads ETGVTQSPTHLIKTRGQQVTLRCSSQSGHNTVSWYQQALGQGPQFIFQYYREEENGRGNFPPRFSGLQFPNYSSELNVNALELDDSALYLCASSLGGASSYNEQFFGPGTRLTVL.